This paragraph covers one T cell receptor beta chain sequence. Its recognized antigen is unknown. No clone much larger than this one lies a single base away; base qualities are absent. The data derive from a study of PD-L1 blockade in urothelial cancer (dated by TCRdb to 2016 to 2017). Notes on the research overall: Every patient began therapy in 2014 and was given atezolizumab 1,200 mg intravenously every 3 weeks. About 90% of the 29 patients were identified as males with urothelial cancer of bladder origin, and a prior smoking history was reported by 18 of 29 patients. Blood samples yielded a median of around 130,000 T cells and around 80,000 unique TCRs, with median clonality roughly 0.084. About 10 patients reached durable clinical benefit, while some 20 patients did not. Some 30 patients had pretreatment blood TCR-seq, some 25 had at least one posttreatment blood collection, and some 25 had tumor TCR-seq. Whole exome sequencing and RNA sequencing of pretreatment tumors were performed alongside TCR sequencing in the same patients. Durable clinical benefit was defined as a progression-free survival longer than 6 months, and TCR features were additionally tested against progression-free survival and overall survival. Somatic, immune and clinical correlates of response to PD-L1 blockade with atezolizumab in urothelial cancer were the focus of an exploratory multi-omic analysis. Pretreatment tumor samples and matched peripheral blood, collected serially before and after atezolizumab treatment, underwent TCR sequencing. Patients had an ECOG performance status of 0 or 1 and had received between 0 and 3 prior chemotherapy regimens. Blood samples were analyzed at 3 weeks after treatment start (second dose) and at 6 weeks after treatment start.

Results the study describes overall, beyond this receptor: Improved progression-free and overall survival was found to be associated with pretreatment peripheral blood TCR clonality below the median. Because the sample size was small (n ≈ 27) and many of the analyses were exploratory, the results are meant to be hypothesis-generating. Among patients with durable benefit, tumor-associated TCR clones showed greater expansion in peripheral blood 3 weeks after treatment started (n = 22, p = 0.022).

Synthetic TCR analog templates were spiked into each PCR to estimate absolute template abundance from read counts. The immunoSEQ assay used bias-controlled V and J gene primers to amplify TCRbeta CDR3 regions from genomic DNA. Sequencing of rearranged TCRbeta segments was performed at approximately 20X coverage. Processing in the source paper ran as follows. Sequencing errors were corrected by clustering, and CDR3s were annotated against IMGT so that V, D and J genes could be assigned. Downstream analyses used only productive TCRbeta rearrangements and left out out-of-frame or stop-codon sequences. Clonality was computed as one minus Shannon entropy normalized by the log of the number of unique productive sequences. Clones differing between time points or between blood and tumor were identified by Fisher's exact test with Benjamini-Hochberg correction at adjusted p below 0.01. TCRdb took this table from immuneACCESS and kept in-frame rearrangements with V and J called. Such tables lack part of the clones; where checked against another copy, unresolved V genes explain under half of the gap, and the rest is unexplained. The V and J calls and the clone size are those of that table, but D and trimming were determined from the DNA. The sample includes 40,000 to 55,000 clones, with more than 75% observed a single time. 2% to 3% of the sample goes to the ten largest clones.

The time point label, as the study defines it: peripheral blood 6 weeks after treatment start. The cohort included about 27 patients with locally advanced or metastatic urothelial carcinoma who were treated at Memorial Sloan Kettering on a trial protocol. Peripheral blood mononuclear cells were collected from each patient pretreatment and during treatment, giving between 1 and 8 total time points per patient. The Qiagen DNeasy Blood extraction kit was used to purify genomic DNA from total PBMCs and tumor samples. Collected pretreatment and during treatment, PBMCs were isolated and stored as previously described. CDR3 length: 15 amino acids, cysteine to phenylalanine. The entry retains the CDR3 DNA only, 45 bases that are in frame from base 1. The junction shows trimming of 0 bases on V and 3 bases on J, and the gene matches do not reach 6 bases of it. The CDR1 and CDR2 encoded by the germline V gene (reference sequence) are SGHNT and YYREEE.

The sequence joins TRBV5-4 to TRBJ2-7; 7 bases in the middle match TRBD2. The sample here was PBMCs, taken around atezolizumab (anti-PD-L1) treatment. The sequence came from a man in his sixties with urothelial cancer. The CDR3 protein: CASSLGLGGGYEQYF. Here is the DNA: TGTGCCAGCAGCTTGGGCCTAGGCGGGGGCTACGAGCAGTACTTC.